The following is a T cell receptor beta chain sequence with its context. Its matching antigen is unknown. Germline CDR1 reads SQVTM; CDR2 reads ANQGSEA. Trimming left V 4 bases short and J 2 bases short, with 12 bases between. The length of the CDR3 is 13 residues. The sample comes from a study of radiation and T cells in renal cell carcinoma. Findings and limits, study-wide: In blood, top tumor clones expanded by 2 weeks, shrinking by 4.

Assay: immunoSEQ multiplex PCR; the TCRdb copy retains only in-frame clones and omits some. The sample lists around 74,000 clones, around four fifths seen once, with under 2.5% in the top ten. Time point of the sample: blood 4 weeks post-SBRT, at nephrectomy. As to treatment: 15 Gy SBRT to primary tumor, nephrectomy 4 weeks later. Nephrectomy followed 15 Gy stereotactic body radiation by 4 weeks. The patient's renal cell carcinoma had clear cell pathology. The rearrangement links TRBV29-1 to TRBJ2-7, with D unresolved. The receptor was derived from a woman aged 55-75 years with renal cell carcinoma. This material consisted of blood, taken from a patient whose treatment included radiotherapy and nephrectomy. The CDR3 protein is CSVVGRRAYEQYF. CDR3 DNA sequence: TGCAGCGTTGTCGGGCGACGGGCCTACGAGCAGTACTTC.